The 5 T cell receptor beta chains below were found in one sample sequenced in a study of CD8+CD57+ T cells in acquired aplastic anemia (dated by TCRdb to 2016 to 2018). Sequencer: Illumina HiSeq 2000. Genomic DNA served as template for TCR beta VDJ combination and CDR3 sequence profiling. The public reads were reanalyzed by TCRdb: fastp trimming at Q25, MiXCR alignment, in-frame beta chains only. Every CDR3 protein is listed once, alongside the most common genes and DNA of its rows. This sample holds some 190,000 distinct CDR3 sequences; roughly half were observed only once. Jointly, the top ten make up about 17% of the sample. The sequenced sample consisted of sorted CD4+, CD8+, or CD8+CD57+ T cells (not recorded which) from PBMCs. These receptor sequences come from a human donor in good health, serving as a control.

This chain joins TRBV20-1 and TRBJ2-5; D tentatively fits TRBD1 or TRBD2 (6 bases each). V was cut by 3 bases and J by 7 bases, with 12 bases left in between. Germline CDR1 reads DFQATT; CDR2 reads SNEGSKA (reference sequence). This CDR3 comprises 12 residues. The CDR3 sequence is CSASDGGRTQYF. The CDR3, as DNA: TGCAGTGCTAGTGATGGGGGGCGGACCCAGTACTTC.

The chain couples TRBV20-1 to TRBJ1-1, with TRBD1 identical over 8 bases. This CDR3 contains 11 residues. From germline, CDR1 is DFQATT and CDR2 SNEGSKA (reference sequence). V gave up 6 bases and J gave up 11 bases; unmatched junction bases: 8. The CDR3 region has the DNA TGCAGTGCAGCCCAGGGGGCGCGGGCTTTCTTT. Translating it yields CSAAQGARAFF.

The V call is TRBV19, the J call TRBJ1-2; 7 nucleotides line up with TRBD1. Unmatched junction bases numbered 14, after V lost 6 bases and J lost 7 bases. Germline-derived CDR1 and CDR2 are LNHDA and SQIVND (reference sequence). The CDR3 is 15 residues long. The CDR3 protein is CASRMPGQKMGGYTF. The CDR3 DNA follows: TGTGCCAGTAGAATGCCGGGACAGAAGATGGGTGGCTACACCTTC. The variable domain in full, with the rest retrieved from reference TRBV19 and TRBJ1-2, is DGGITQSPKYLFRKEGQNVTLSCEQNLNHDAMYWYRQDPGQGLRLIYYSQIVNDFQKGDIAEGYSVSREKKESFPLTVTSAQKNPTAFYLCASRMPGQKMGGYTFGSGTRLTVV.

This clonotype has ten or more counts. This rearrangement joins TRBV28 to TRBJ2-6, with D tentatively TRBD2 (5 bases). The CDR3 is 15 residues long. V was trimmed by 3 bases and J by 0 bases, leaving 6 bases between them. Germline CDR1 and CDR2: MDHEN and SYDVKM. CDR3 DNA sequence: TGTGCCAGCAGTTTTGCGGGCTCTGGGGCCAACGTCCTGACTTTC. The encoded protein is CASSFAGSGANVLTF.

The chain recombines TRBV2 with TRBJ1-6, with TRBD1 identical over 9 bases. Unmatched junction bases numbered 5, after V lost 4 bases and J lost 7 bases. The CDR3 runs 15 residues. Germline CDR1 SNHLY, CDR2 FYNNEI. The CDR3 reads CASSVRDRANSPLHF. Here the CDR3 DNA reads TGTGCCAGCAGTGTTCGGGACAGGGCAAATTCACCCCTCCACTTT.